These 14 T cell receptor beta chains were sequenced from one sample in a study of beta chain features in type 1 diabetes. The sequenced template was cDNA made from the entire isolated RNA. Sequencing was performed with immunoSEQ multiplex PCR; in TCRdb, only in-frame clones are kept and a portion is missing. Of under 200,000 clones in the sample, 7.5% to 10% were seen once. The specimen was central memory CD4+ T cells from blood. These receptors all come from a woman under 30 in good health.

The chain links TRBV11-3 to TRBJ2-7; D might be TRBD2 (7 bases). The CDR3 is 16 residues long. V shed 4 bases and J shed 0 bases, with 16 bases lying between them. Germline CDR1 and CDR2: SGHNT and YENEEA. The CDR3 loop is CASSSYGGPLSYEQYF. CDR3 DNA: TGTGCCAGCAGCTCCTACGGGGGGCCCCTCTCCTACGAGCAGTACTTC.

The V and J genes are TRBV6-1 and TRBJ1-5; 9 bases match TRBD1. CDR1 MNHNS and CDR2 SASEGT come from the germline V gene. V lost 7 bases to trimming and J lost 5 bases; unmatched junction nucleotides: 6. The CDR3 consists of 14 residues. Here the CDR3 DNA reads TGTGCCAGCACTGGAACAGGGGGCTATCAGCCCCAGCATTTT. This sequence encodes CASTGTGGYQPQHF.

This clone has more than one count but fewer than ten. CDR3 region: CAWAGTNQPQHF. In nucleotides, the CDR3 is TGTGCCTGGGCAGGGACAAATCAGCCCCAGCATTTT. V is TRBV30 and J is TRBJ1-5; D perhaps matches TRBD1 (6 bases). The CDR3 is 12 residues long. Germline V gene data show CDR1 as GTSNPN and CDR2 as SVGIG (reference sequence). Trimming stripped 5 bases from V and 4 bases from J, with 9 bases between.

This clone was observed a handful of times. The gene calls are TRBV5-4 and TRBJ2-7, with D possibly matching TRBD2 (6 bases). V gave up 3 bases and J gave up 3 bases, with 19 bases separating them. The CDR3 runs 16 residues. Germline CDR1 and CDR2: SGHNT and YYREEE (reference sequence). The CDR3, as DNA: TGTGCCAGCAGCTGGGACTCCGGGACTCGTTTCTACGAGCAGTACTTC. This translates into CASSWDSGTRFYEQYF.

V usage is TRBV2 and J usage is TRBJ2-7; 12 bases agree with TRBD1. V shed 6 bases, J shed 6 bases, and the junction held 6 bases outside the gene matches. CDR1 is SNHLY, CDR2 FYNNEI, per germline. The CDR3 is 14 residues long. The CDR3 reads CASSSGTGGAEQYF. As DNA, the CDR3 is TGTGCCAGCAGCTCCGGGACAGGGGGCGCCGAGCAGTACTTC.

This clone was recorded once. The gene calls are TRBV30 and TRBJ2-7; 13 bases are shared with TRBD2. The V segment lost 2 bases and the J segment 3 bases; nucleotides outside the gene matches: 10. The CDR3 contains 17 residues. Germline CDR1 is GTSNPN and CDR2 is SVGIG (reference sequence). The DNA for the CDR3 is TGTGCCTGGAGTTCCGTGACTAGCGGGGGGACTAACTACGAGCAGTACTTC. Its protein is CAWSSVTSGGTNYEQYF. The full variable domain, completed using reference TRBV30 and TRBJ2-7, is SQTIHQWPATLVQPVGSPLSLECTVEGTSNPNLYWYRQAAGRGLQLLFYSVGIGQISSEVPQNLSASRPQDRQFILSSKKLLLSDSGFYLCAWSSVTSGGTNYEQYFGPGTRLTVT.

This clone occurred a few times. At one boundary the junction diverges from the germline segment, which might be a read error. The chain links TRBV7-7 to TRBJ2-2; 9 bases map to TRBD1. From germline, CDR1 is SSHAT and CDR2 FNYEAQ (reference sequence). The CDR3 sequence is 15 residues long. The CDR3 nucleotides read TGTGCTAGCAGCCCGACAGGGGGAAATTCCGGGGAGCTGTTTTTT. Residues: CASSPTGGNSGELFF.

This clone was counted between two and nine times. V is TRBV28 and J is TRBJ2-7; TRBD2 aligns across 11 bases. The germline gives CDR1 MDHEN, CDR2 SYDVKM. V dropped 1 base and J dropped 1; count of bases not matched to a gene: 6. The CDR3 loop spans 17 amino acids. CDR3 protein: CASSLFTLAGESYEQYF. The CDR3 DNA is TGTGCCAGCAGTTTATTTACACTAGCGGGGGAGTCCTACGAGCAGTACTTC.

This clone has more than one count but fewer than ten. The CDR3, as DNA: TGTGCCAGCATGTCGGGACAGGGGGCTGTAGATACGCAGTATTTT. Amino acid sequence: CASMSGQGAVDTQYF. This chain connects TRBV6-5 to TRBJ2-3; 12 positions match TRBD1. The J segment lost 5 bases and the V segment lost 7 bases, leaving 7 bases of the junction unmatched. The CDR3 runs 15 residues. CDR1 and CDR2 from the germline V gene are MNHEY and SVGAGI.

This rearrangement joins TRBV30 to TRBJ2-5; TRBD2 agrees at 7 bases. This CDR3 contains 14 residues. Germline-derived CDR1 and CDR2 are GTSNPN and SVGIG (reference sequence). Trimming cost V 2 bases and J 7 bases; bases outside gene matches: 10. The CDR3 loop reads CAWSRASGEGTQYF. CDR3 nucleotide sequence: TGTGCCTGGAGTAGGGCTAGCGGTGAAGGGACCCAGTACTTC.

The sample holds a few counts of this clone. V usage is TRBV4-2 and J usage is TRBJ2-7, with TRBD2 identical over 10 bases. Per germline, CDR1 LGHNA and CDR2 YNFKEQ. The V segment lost 8 bases and the J segment 6 bases; nucleotides outside the gene matches: 4. CDR3 length: 12 amino acids. This chain's CDR3 is CASSGTSAEQYF. Here the CDR3 DNA reads TGTGCCAGCTCCGGGACTAGCGCCGAGCAGTACTTC.

This clone was counted a few times. The V gene is TRBV30, the J gene TRBJ1-1; D unresolved. In germline, CDR1 is GTSNPN, CDR2 SVGIG (reference sequence). The CDR3 extends over 14 amino acids. Trimming took off 5 bases at V and 7 bases at J, with 20 bases between the two ends. CDR3 DNA sequence: TGTGCCTGGCCTAGAGGCAGAGGACTCGGTGAAGCTTTCTTT. This codes for CAWPRGRGLGEAFF.

The V call is TRBV30, the J call TRBJ1-4, with D unresolved. The CDR3 is 12 amino acids. Germline CDR1 GTSNPN, CDR2 SVGIG (reference sequence). V was pared by 2 bases and J by 10 bases, with 11 bases between. CDR3 sequence reads: CAWSHDGAKLFF. Here the CDR3 DNA reads TGTGCCTGGAGTCACGACGGAGCAAAACTGTTTTTT.

This clone has just a few counts. The rearrangement links TRBV30 to TRBJ1-4; tentatively, D is TRBD1 (6 bases). The CDR3 is 14 amino acids. Trimming removed 4 bases at V and 7 bases at J, with 16 bases between. Germline assignment: CDR1 GTSNPN and CDR2 SVGIG (reference sequence). This CDR3 is CAWKSGAGGEKLFF. As DNA, the CDR3 is TGTGCCTGGAAGTCAGGGGCCGGAGGTGAAAAACTGTTTTTT.